This T cell receptor beta chain was captured in a study of PD-L1 blockade in urothelial cancer (dated by TCRdb to about 2017). In terms of the full investigation: All patients started therapy in the mid-2010s and received atezolizumab 1,200 mg intravenously every 3 weeks. In the same patients who had TCR sequencing, pretreatment tumors also underwent whole exome sequencing and RNA sequencing. The study was an exploratory multi-omic analysis of somatic, immune and clinical correlates of response to PD-L1 blockade with atezolizumab in urothelial cancer. Blood samples were analyzed 3 weeks after the start of treatment (second dose) and 6 weeks after the start of treatment. Pretreatment blood TCR-seq was available for about 27 patients, at least one posttreatment blood collection was obtained for some 24 patients, and tumor TCR-seq was available for some 24 patients. Pretreatment tumor samples and matched peripheral blood, collected serially before and after atezolizumab treatment, underwent TCR sequencing. Blood samples gave a median of around 130,000 T cells and under 85,000 unique TCRs, with a median clonality of roughly 0.081. Fewer than ten patients reached durable clinical benefit, while about 19 patients did not. Durable clinical benefit meant progression-free survival longer than 6 months, and TCR features were also tested against progression-free and overall survival. About 85% of the roughly 29 patients were males with bladder-origin urothelial cancer, and about 65% of the roughly 30 reported a prior smoking history. An ECOG performance status of 0 or 1 was recorded for the patients, and 0 to 3 prior chemotherapy regimens had been received by the patients. The paper as a whole reports these results and caveats: At 3 weeks after the start of treatment, tumor-associated TCR clones in peripheral blood had expanded more in patients with durable benefit (n ≈ 24, p = 0.022). A pretreatment peripheral blood TCR clonality below the median was linked to improved progression-free and overall survival. Small sample size (n ≈ 30) and many exploratory analyses mean the results are intended to be hypothesis-generating.

From the cysteine up to the phenylalanine, the CDR3 has a length of 17 residues. Kept here is only the CDR3 DNA, which spans 51 bases and is read in frame from base 1. The trim is 4 bases for V and 6 bases for J, with a gap of 22 bases between the germline ends. Per the germline V gene (reference sequence), LNHDA is the CDR1 and SQIVND is the CDR2. A cohort of more than 25 patients with locally advanced or metastatic urothelial carcinoma, treated at Memorial Sloan Kettering on a trial protocol, was included. Peripheral blood mononuclear cells were collected pretreatment and during treatment, at between 1 and 8 total time points per patient. The Qiagen DNeasy Blood extraction kit was used to purify genomic DNA from total PBMCs and from tumor samples. Collected pretreatment and during treatment, PBMCs were isolated and stored as previously described. Synthetic TCR analog templates were spiked into each PCR to estimate absolute template abundance from read counts. The immunoSEQ assay was used to amplify TCRbeta CDR3 regions from genomic DNA with bias-controlled V and J gene primers. Sequencing of rearranged TCRbeta segments was done at approximately 20X coverage. The paper's data handling went like this. Sequencing errors were corrected by clustering, and CDR3s were annotated against IMGT so that V, D and J genes could be assigned. Only productive TCRbeta rearrangements were used in downstream analyses, excluding out-of-frame or stop-codon sequences. Clonality was calculated as one minus the Shannon entropy normalized by the log of the number of unique productive sequences. Clones differing between time points or between blood and tumor were identified by Fisher's exact test with Benjamini-Hochberg correction at adjusted p below 0.01. This immuneACCESS table, as held by TCRdb, lists in-frame sequences with V and J called but not all clones. Of the missing ones, under half trace to an unresolved V gene in checked studies; the others have no known cause. The V and J calls and clone size come from that table; D and trimming were worked out from the DNA. The sample table holds 70,000 or so clones, of which 80% to 90% were seen once. The ten biggest clones cover approximately 5% of the sample.

As for this clone: This receptor's antigen is unknown. One base away there is no much larger clone; base qualities are not given.

The material was PBMCs, obtained around atezolizumab (anti-PD-L1) treatment. Recombination connected TRBV19 to TRBJ1-5; the D segment could be TRBD1, given 5 matching bases. The clonotype comes from a man in his sixties or seventies with urothelial cancer. The CDR3 here reads CASSNPIPGYQGQPQHF. The nucleotides read TGTGCCAGTAGTAACCCTATCCCAGGGTATCAAGGTCAGCCCCAGCATTTT.